The T cell receptor beta chain under discussion was sequenced for a study of T cells after yellow fever vaccination. In the study overall: SMART-Seq v4 Ultra Low Input handled preparation of low-cell-number fractions. Study conclusions and caveats: Reappearing after the booster were most of the clones from primary vaccination (around 96% CD4, approximately 88% CD8). A minor fraction of clonotypes spanned both CD4 and CD8 compartments. The presence of abundant clonotypes contaminating from the bulk population was possible in FACS-sorted repertoires.

Via MiXCR, TCRdb re-called the 5' RACE reads, giving one row per CDR3 protein. Of 500,000 to 650,000 distinct CDR3 sequences in the sample, about 17% were seen once. This clonotype has a handful of counts. Antigen: not known. CDR3 length equals 16 residues. After removal of 4 bases from V and 2 bases from J, the junction contained 7 bases not matched to a gene. The germline V gene has CDR1 SGHNT and CDR2 YYREEE (reference sequence). The TCR originated in a man aged 18 to 29 who received the YFV17D yellow fever vaccine. Sequencing was performed on PBMCs, taken around 5 days after the first yellow fever vaccination. V usage is TRBV5-4 and J usage is TRBJ2-2, with 8 bases that match TRBD1. CDR3 DNA sequence: TGTGCCAGCAGCCGACCGGGACAGGCTAACACCGGGGAGCTGTTTTTT. It encodes CASSRPGQANTGELFF.